What follows are 29 T cell receptor beta chains derived from one specimen sequenced in a study of cytomegalovirus exposure and HLA in healthy donors. PCR amplification relied on 60 Vbeta primers (plus 13 Jbeta primers). Sequenced by immunoSEQ multiplex PCR; TCRdb stores in-frame clones only, minus some. The sample lists more than 85,000 clones; more than 65% were seen once. The sample comprised PBMCs. The source is a man younger than 40 in good health and CMV-seropositive.

This sequence joins TRBV19 and TRBJ2-1; D is undetermined. The germline V gene encodes CDR1 LNHDA and CDR2 SQIVND (reference sequence). The CDR3 totals 14 residues. V was cut by 4 bases and J by 1 base, with 8 bases left in between. Here the CDR3 reads CASSSQASYNEQFF. The CDR3 DNA reads TGTGCCAGTAGTAGCCAGGCATCCTACAATGAGCAGTTCTTC.

This chain links TRBV27 with TRBJ1-6; the D is unclear. CDR1 and CDR2 (germline): MNHEY, SMNVEV (reference sequence). Trimming took off 7 bases at V and 6 bases at J, with 16 bases between the two ends. This CDR3 contains 15 residues. CDR3 nucleotides: TGTGCCAGCATAGACCGCGACGGGATTAATTCACCCCTCCACTTT. It translates to CASIDRDGINSPLHF.

The chain joins TRBV28 to TRBJ2-7; no definite D call. V lost 4 bases and J 0 bases, leaving 7 bases between the germline ends. The CDR3 spans 13 residues. Germline lookup yields CDR1 MDHEN and CDR2 SYDVKM. DNA for the CDR3: TGTGCCAGCAGTTCACAGAGCTCCTACGAGCAGTACTTC. Amino acids: CASSSQSSYEQYF.

This chain uses TRBV2 with TRBJ2-7, with D possibly matching TRBD2 (5 bases). V lost 7 bases to trimming and J lost 4 bases, with 11 bases between them. CDR1 is SNHLY and CDR2 is FYNNEI in the germline V gene. The CDR3 totals 12 residues. DNA of the CDR3: TGTGCCAGCACCTCTACGGGGTACGAGCAGTACTTC. It encodes CASTSTGYEQYF.

V usage is TRBV7-2 and J usage is TRBJ2-5; 9 nucleotides align to TRBD2. TRBJ2-7 matches the DNA end more closely, so the J call is doubtful. Per the germline V gene, CDR1 is SGHTA and CDR2 is FQGNSA. The length of the CDR3 is 17 residues. The CDR3 nucleotides read TGTGCCAGCAGCCAACGGCGGGAGGGTCAGTCCTCCTACGAGCAGTACTTC. It translates to CASSQRREGQSSYEQYF.

The V call is TRBV28, the J call TRBJ2-5; 11 bases fit TRBD2. The CDR3 is made up of 17 amino acids. Unmatched junction bases numbered 8, after V lost 4 bases and J lost 1 base. CDR1 and CDR2 from the germline V gene are MDHEN and SYDVKM. The CDR3 sequence is CASSSQTSGGFQETQYF. Written as DNA, the CDR3 is TGTGCCAGCAGTTCCCAAACTAGCGGGGGTTTCCAAGAGACCCAGTACTTC.

This clone has more than one count but fewer than ten. This chain joins TRBV10-3 and TRBJ1-5; weak D call: TRBD1 (6 bases). CDR3 length equals 15 residues. V was trimmed by 10 bases and J by 4 bases, leaving 20 bases between them. Germline CDR1 is ENHRY and CDR2 is SYGVKD. The CDR3 reads CATSGVFEGNQPQHF. In DNA, the CDR3 is TGTGCCACCTCAGGGGTGTTCGAAGGGAATCAGCCCCAGCATTTT.

The J gene is TRBJ2-3, the V gene TRBV28; 12 positions agree with TRBD1. This CDR3 spans 18 amino acids. CDR1 MDHEN and CDR2 SYDVKM come from the germline V gene. V lost 7 bases, J lost 1 base, and 12 bases stayed unmatched. CDR3 residues: CASNPGTGGAGGTDTQYF. In nucleotides, the CDR3 is TGTGCCAGCAATCCCGGGACAGGGGGCGCAGGGGGCACAGATACGCAGTATTTT.

This clone has a single count. J is TRBJ2-3 and V is TRBV30, with D perhaps matching TRBD2 (5 bases). Germline CDR1 reads GTSNPN; CDR2 reads SVGIG (reference sequence). The CDR3 is 13 amino acids. Trimming cost V 5 bases and J 1 base, with 10 bases left between them. CDR3 in DNA: TGTGCCTGGTCCGGGGTAGGCACAGATACGCAGTATTTT. It encodes CAWSGVGTDTQYF.

J is TRBJ1-2 and V is TRBV4-1, with D perhaps TRBD1 (5 bases). The CDR3 sequence is 15 residues long. The V end lost 0 bases, the J end lost 3 bases, and 11 bases lay between the germline ends. Germline assignment: CDR1 MGHRA and CDR2 YSYEKL. CDR3: CASSQDRGVYYGYTF. For the CDR3, the DNA is TGCGCCAGCAGCCAAGATCGGGGGGTCTACTATGGCTACACCTTC.

Only a few counts were recorded for this clone. The rearrangement uses TRBV18 and TRBJ2-2, with 8 bases matching TRBD2. Losses at the gene ends were 5 bases for V and 3 bases for J; bases not matched to a gene: 14. Germline V gene sequence: CDR1 KGHSH, CDR2 LQKENI. The CDR3 covers 18 residues. CDR3 loop: CASSAVSGGRRDTGELFF. CDR3 nucleotides: TGTGCCAGCTCAGCCGTAAGCGGGGGCCGGCGAGACACCGGGGAGCTGTTTTTT.

The chain uses TRBV10-3 and TRBJ1-3; TRBD1 agrees at 7 bases. Germline CDR1 is ENHRY and CDR2 is SYGVKD. There are 17 residues in the CDR3. J lost 1 base, V lost 3 bases, and 9 bases had no gene match. CDR3 sequence (DNA): TGTGCCATCAGTGACCCAACAGGGGTTCGGTCTGGAAACACCATATATTTT. It codes for CAISDPTGVRSGNTIYF.

The J gene is TRBJ1-2, the V gene TRBV7-2, with 7 bases matching TRBD1. The CDR3 runs 15 residues. Per the germline V gene, CDR1 is SGHTA and CDR2 is FQGNSA. J was trimmed by 3 bases and V by 1 base; bases with no gene match: 5. The CDR3: CASSLVQQGDYGYTF. The CDR3 DNA is TGTGCCAGCAGCTTAGTCCAGCAGGGGGACTATGGCTACACCTTC.

The chain has TRBV15 and TRBJ1-4; D is unclear. Germline V gene data show CDR1 as LNHNV and CDR2 as YYDKDF (reference sequence). The CDR3 has 15 amino acids. Trimming left V 0 bases short and J 8 bases short, with 13 bases between. The CDR3 region has the DNA TGTGCCACCAGCAGAGAGTTAGTGTCGGGAGAAAAACTGTTTTTT. It is translated as CATSRELVSGEKLFF.

This chain connects TRBV6-6 to TRBJ2-2; D possibly corresponds to TRBD2 (6 bases). The V gene's germline CDR1 is MNHNY and CDR2 SVGAGI (reference sequence). V shed 10 bases and J shed 6 bases, with 9 bases lying between them. There are 11 residues in the CDR3. CDR3 DNA: TGTGCCACATGGGGGGCCGGGGAGCTGTTTTTT. The encoded protein is CATWGAGELFF.

V is TRBV27 and J is TRBJ2-7, with D unresolved. CDR1 and CDR2 (germline): MNHEY, SMNVEV (reference sequence). The CDR3 runs 16 residues. V was clipped by 1 base and J by 3 bases, with 16 bases between them. In DNA form, the CDR3 reads TGTGCCAGCAGTTTATTGTGGGCGAACCCGTACTACGAGCAGTACTTC. Its protein is CASSLLWANPYYEQYF.

This chain links TRBV2 with TRBJ2-5; TRBD1 matches at 9 bases. The J call is in doubt because the DNA end fits TRBJ2-7 better. The CDR3 is made up of 14 amino acids. Germline lookup yields CDR1 SNHLY and CDR2 FYNNEI. CDR3 amino acids: CASRRRDRVNEQYF. In nucleotides, the CDR3 is TGTGCCAGCAGACGAAGGGACAGGGTTAACGAGCAGTACTTC.

The rearrangement links TRBV11-3 to TRBJ1-2; a weak D match, TRBD1 (6 bases). CDR1 and CDR2 from the germline V gene are SGHNT and YENEEA. V dropped 0 bases and J dropped 8 bases, with 10 bases sitting between them. The CDR3 runs to 13 residues. The CDR3 protein is CASSLDGGRGYTF. The CDR3 DNA sequence: TGTGCCAGCAGCTTAGACGGGGGGCGCGGCTACACCTTC.

The chain couples TRBV4-1 to TRBJ1-2; TRBD1 aligns across 7 bases. In germline, CDR1 is MGHRA, CDR2 YSYEKL. The V segment lost 0 bases and the J segment 4 bases; nucleotides outside the gene matches: 5. There are 15 residues in the CDR3. The CDR3 DNA is TGCGCCAGCAGCCAAGAGAAGACAGGGCTCTATGGCTACACCTTC. Translated, it gives CASSQEKTGLYGYTF.

Only a few counts were recorded for this clone. The genes are TRBV6-5 and TRBJ1-2, with 11 positions matching TRBD1. The ends lost 0 bases at V and 7 bases at J; junction bases unmatched: 4. This CDR3 spans 15 amino acids. CDR1 is MNHEY and CDR2 is SVGAGI in the germline V gene. CDR3 DNA sequence: TGTGCCAGCAGTTACTCCGGGACAGGGGGTTCTGGCTACACCTTC. It specifies CASSYSGTGGSGYTF.

The chain is built from TRBV5-4 and TRBJ2-5; D might be TRBD2 (6 bases). Trimming pared 4 bases from V and 0 bases from J, leaving 10 bases between. Germline-derived CDR1 and CDR2 are SGHNT and YYREEE (reference sequence). The CDR3 sequence is 14 residues long. The CDR3 loop reads CASSPEGYQETQYF. In nucleotides, the CDR3 is TGTGCCAGCAGCCCGGAGGGGTACCAAGAGACCCAGTACTTC.

This sequence joins TRBV7-2 and TRBJ2-5; D unclear. TRBJ2-7 matches the DNA end more closely, so the J call is doubtful. Germline V gene data show CDR1 as SGHTA and CDR2 as FQGNSA. The CDR3 has 13 residues. Here the CDR3 reads CASSFEWAYEQYF. The CDR3 bases are TGTGCCAGCAGCTTCGAATGGGCCTACGAGCAGTACTTC.

This sequence joins TRBV25-1 and TRBJ2-2; 8 positions match TRBD1. Germline-derived CDR1 and CDR2 are MGHDK and SYGVNS. Germline trimming cut 4 bases from V and 6 bases from J; bases unmatched to any gene: 4. The CDR3 is 14 residues long. This chain's CDR3 is CASSADRGPGELFF. CDR3 sequence (DNA): TGTGCCAGCAGTGCCGACAGGGGACCCGGGGAGCTGTTTTTT.

This clone was detected once. V and J are TRBV27 and TRBJ2-2; no reliable D call. CDR1 and CDR2 (germline): MNHEY, SMNVEV (reference sequence). The V end was cut by 3 bases, the J end by 0 bases, with 5 bases between. The CDR3 is 14 residues long. CDR3 sequence (DNA): TGTGCCAGCAGTTTGGCCACGAACACCGGGGAGCTGTTTTTT. Its translation: CASSLATNTGELFF.

In DNA form, the CDR3 reads TGTGCCAGCAGTTTAGGGGAGGCCTATGGCTACACCTTC. As protein: CASSLGEAYGYTF. The chain uses TRBV27 and TRBJ1-2, with no clear D. The CDR3 extends over 13 amino acids. Germline V gene sequence: CDR1 MNHEY, CDR2 SMNVEV (reference sequence). V was clipped by 2 bases and J by 4 bases, with 8 bases between them.

The gene calls are TRBV28 and TRBJ2-4; 7 positions match TRBD1. The trim removed 3 bases at V and 8 bases at J, leaving 7 bases unmatched. In germline, CDR1 is MDHEN, CDR2 SYDVKM. This CDR3 has 14 amino acids. The CDR3 protein is CASSLSRGGYIQYF. As DNA, the CDR3 is TGTGCCAGCAGTTTGAGCCGAGGGGGCTACATTCAGTACTTC.

This clone was counted once. The DNA of the CDR3 is TGCGCCAGCAGCCCCTACAGGGGGATGAACACTGAAGCTTTCTTT. Amino acids: CASSPYRGMNTEAFF. V is TRBV5-1 and J is TRBJ1-1, with 8 bases matching TRBD1. Germline values: CDR1 SGHRS, CDR2 YFSETQ. This CDR3 has 15 residues. The ends lost 4 bases at V and 0 bases at J; junction bases unmatched: 5. The entire variable domain, with the rest obtained from reference TRBV5-1 and TRBJ1-1, is as follows: KAGVTQTPRYLIKTRGQQVTLSCSPISGHRSVSWYQQTPGQGLQFLFEYFSETQRNKGNFPGRFSGRQFSNSRSEMNVSTLELGDSALYLCASSPYRGMNTEAFFGQGTRLTVV.

This clone was counted only a few times. V and J are TRBV27 and TRBJ2-1; 9 nucleotides line up with TRBD1. CDR1 MNHEY and CDR2 SMNVEV come from the germline V gene (reference sequence). The CDR3 is 15 amino acids. V dropped 5 bases and J dropped 6; count of bases not matched to a gene: 8. As DNA, the CDR3 is TGTGCCAGCAGTCCGACAGGGGGGACGGGCAATGAGCAGTTCTTC. This gives the protein CASSPTGGTGNEQFF.

V and J are TRBV11-2 and TRBJ2-2, with TRBD1 as a possible D gene (6 bases). V was pared by 5 bases and J by 8 bases, with 15 bases between. Germline V lookup: CDR1 SGHAT, CDR2 FQNNGV. The CDR3 has 14 amino acids. CDR3 DNA sequence: TGTGCCAGCAGCCCCTCTAACAGGGCAGGGGAGCTGTTTTTT. This translates into CASSPSNRAGELFF. The whole variable domain, filled in from reference TRBV11-2 and TRBJ2-2, reads EAGVAQSPRYKIIEKRQSVAFWCNPISGHATLYWYQQILGQGPKLLIQFQNNGVVDDSQLPKDRFSAERLKGVDSTLKIQPAKLEDSAVYLCASSPSNRAGELFFGEGSRLTVL.